Reported below is one T cell receptor (beta chain). The record originates from a study of CD8 T cells in Susac syndrome. Sequencing targeted TCR beta in T cells from blood (CD8+ and CD4+). Healthy donors, matched for age and sex, constituted the control group. TEMRA cells were enriched by FACS, and CD4+ and CD8+ T cells were negatively isolated. The RNA input was about 0.5 to 1 ug, and it was reverse transcribed with random hexamers. Coverage of TCR beta CDR3 amplification by immunoSEQ multiplex PCR extended to 54 Vbeta and 13 Jbeta. One entry per CDR3 protein, called by TCRdb with MiXCR from the immunoSEQ multiplex PCR reads. This sample yields fewer than 35,000 distinct CDR3 sequences, of which 94% are seen a single time; approximately 0.25% belongs to the top ten. Trimming took 4 bases from V and 2 from J; bases not matched to a gene: 10. CDR3 size: 16 residues. Germline CDR1 is SGHNT and CDR2 is YYREEE (reference sequence).

The chain links TRBV5-4 to TRBJ2-5; 8 bases match TRBD1. This receptor was taken from a human donor in good health. Input material: CD8+ T cells from PBMCs. CDR3 nucleotides: TGTGCCAGCAGCCCATCAAGGGGGACAGGACAAGAGACCCAGTACTTC. Its protein is CASSPSRGTGQETQYF.